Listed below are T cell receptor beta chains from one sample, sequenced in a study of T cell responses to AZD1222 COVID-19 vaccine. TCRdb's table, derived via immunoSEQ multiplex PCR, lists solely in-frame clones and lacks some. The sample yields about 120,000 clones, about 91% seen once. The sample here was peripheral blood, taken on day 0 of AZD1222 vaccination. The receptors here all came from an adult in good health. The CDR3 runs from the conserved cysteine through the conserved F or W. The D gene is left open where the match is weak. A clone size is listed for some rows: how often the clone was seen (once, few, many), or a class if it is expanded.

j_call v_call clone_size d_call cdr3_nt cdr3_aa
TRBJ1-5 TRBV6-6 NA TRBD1 TGTGCCAGCAGTTTGACAGGGGTGATTAGCAATCAGCCCCAGCATTTT CASSLTGVISNQPQHF
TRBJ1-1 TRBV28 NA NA TGTGCCAGCAGTCCCATAACGGTGAGCACTGAAGCTTTCTTT CASSPITVSTEAFF
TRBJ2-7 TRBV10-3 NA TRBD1 TGTGCCATCAGTCGATCGGGACAGCTGAATTACGAGCAGTACTTC CAISRSGQLNYEQYF
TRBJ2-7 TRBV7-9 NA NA TGTGCCAGCAGCTTAAGGCTGGGGGAGCAGTACTTC CASSLRLGEQYF
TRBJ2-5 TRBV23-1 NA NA TGCGCCAGCAGTCAGGGACGTAACCAAGAGACCCAGTACTTC CASSQGRNQETQYF
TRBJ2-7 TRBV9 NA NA TGTGCCAGCAGCGTAGGGATCAGCTCCTACGAGCAGTACTTC CASSVGISSYEQYF
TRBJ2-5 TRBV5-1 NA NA TGCGCCAGCAGCCTGCCGGGGCCAGGGCAAGAGACCCAGTACTTC CASSLPGPGQETQYF
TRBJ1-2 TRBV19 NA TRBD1 TGTGCCAGTAGTCTGCGACAGGGGGCAGGCGGCTACACCTTC CASSLRQGAGGYTF
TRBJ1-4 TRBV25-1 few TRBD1 TGTGCCAGCAGTGGGACAGGACCAAATGAAAAACTGTTTTTT CASSGTGPNEKLFF
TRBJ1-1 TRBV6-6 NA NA TGTGCCTCAACCACAGATCTGAACACTGAAGCTTTCTTT CASTTDLNTEAFF
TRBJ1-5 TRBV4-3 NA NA TGCGCCAGCAGCCAAGATTGGGGGACCGCGGGGCCCCAGCATTTT CASSQDWGTAGPQHF
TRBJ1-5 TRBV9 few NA TGTGCCAGCAGCGTAGGGGCAGCGGCGGGTCAGCCCCAGCATTTT CASSVGAAAGQPQHF
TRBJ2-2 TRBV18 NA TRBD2 TGTGCCAGCTCACCTGCTAGCGGGGGTACGAACACCGGGGAGCTGTTTTTT CASSPASGGTNTGELFF
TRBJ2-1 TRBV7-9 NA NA TGTGCCAGCAGCTTAGCCCCTGAGCAGTTCTTC CASSLAPEQFF
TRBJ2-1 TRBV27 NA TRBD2 TGTGCCAGCAGTTTAGGCCCTCAAAGCGGGGTGTACAATGAGCAGTTCTTC CASSLGPQSGVYNEQFF
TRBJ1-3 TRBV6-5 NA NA TGTGCCAGCCATGACGTGGGAAACACCATATATTTT CASHDVGNTIYF
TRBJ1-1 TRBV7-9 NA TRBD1 TGTGCCAGCAGCTCAAAACAGGGGGGCAGTGAAGCTTTCTTT CASSSKQGGSEAFF
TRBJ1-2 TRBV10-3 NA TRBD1 TGTGCCATCAGACGCGGACAGGAGGAGGGTAGTGGCTACACCTTC CAIRRGQEEGSGYTF
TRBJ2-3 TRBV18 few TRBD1 TGTGCCAGCTCACTCTCGGACAGGTCAGATACGCAGTATTTT CASSLSDRSDTQYF
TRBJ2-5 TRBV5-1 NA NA TGCGCCAGCAGCTTGGCATTGCAAGAGACCCAGTACTTC CASSLALQETQYF
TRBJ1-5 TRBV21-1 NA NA TGTGCCAGCAGCCCCCCCAGAGGCGAAATTGGACAGCCCCAGCATTTT CASSPPRGEIGQPQHF
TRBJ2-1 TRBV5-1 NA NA TGCGCCAGCAGCTTGGCGCTATCCCACAATGAGCAGTTCTTC CASSLALSHNEQFF
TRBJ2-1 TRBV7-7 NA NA TGTGCTAGCAGCTTAGGGTCCGACAATGAGCAGTTCTTC CASSLGSDNEQFF
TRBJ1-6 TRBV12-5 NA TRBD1 TGTGCTAGTGGTCCCAGTACAGGGGGAGGTTCACCCCTCCACTTT CASGPSTGGGSPLHF
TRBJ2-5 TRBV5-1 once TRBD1 TGCGCCAGCAGCATTCCACAGGGGGCTGGGGAGACCCAGTACTTC CASSIPQGAGETQYF
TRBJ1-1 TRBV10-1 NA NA TGCGCCAGCAGTGAAGACAGTAACACTGAAGCTTTCTTT CASSEDSNTEAFF
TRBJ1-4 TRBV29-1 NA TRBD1 TGCAGCGCCAATGGACAGGGCAATGAAAAACTGTTTTTT CSANGQGNEKLFF
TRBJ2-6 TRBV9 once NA TGTGCCAGCAGGCAGGGCGATGGGGCCAACGTCCTGACTTTC CASRQGDGANVLTF
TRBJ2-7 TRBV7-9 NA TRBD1 TGTGCCAGCAGCTCGGGACAGAACGCCTACGAGCAGTACTTC CASSSGQNAYEQYF
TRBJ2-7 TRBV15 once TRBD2 TGTGCCACCAGCAGAGTGACTAGCGGGGTTTCCTACGAGCAGTACTTC CATSRVTSGVSYEQYF
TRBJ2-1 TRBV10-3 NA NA TGTGCCATCAGTGAGTCGGGATCCTACAATGAGCAGTTCTTC CAISESGSYNEQFF
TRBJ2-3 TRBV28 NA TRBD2 TGTGCCAGCAGACCCCCTTGGGGTAGCGGGGCGACAGATACGCAGTATTTT CASRPPWGSGATDTQYF
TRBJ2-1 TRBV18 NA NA TGTGCCAGCTCACCGGTAGGGGCCTCCCCCTACAATGAGCAGTTCTTC CASSPVGASPYNEQFF
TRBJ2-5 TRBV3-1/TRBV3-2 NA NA TGTGCCAGCAGCCAAGGCCCGGGACGGCAAGAGACCCAGTACTTC CASSQGPGRQETQYF
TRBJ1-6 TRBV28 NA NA TGTGCCAGCAGTTTCATCCGGGTTAGGGGTGATTCACCCCTCCACTTT CASSFIRVRGDSPLHF
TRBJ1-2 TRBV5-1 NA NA TGCGCCAGCAGCGAGGGACCACCTTGGGGCTACACCTTC CASSEGPPWGYTF
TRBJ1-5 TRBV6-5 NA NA TGTGCCAGCAGTTACTCATCGGTTAATCAGCCCCAGCATTTT CASSYSSVNQPQHF
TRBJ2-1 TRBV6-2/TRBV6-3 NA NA TGTGCCAGCAGTTACGTCTCCGGCAATGAGCAGTTCTTC CASSYVSGNEQFF
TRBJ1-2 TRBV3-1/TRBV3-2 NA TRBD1 TGTGCCAGCAGCCAGGGATTAACCGGGACAGGGGGCTCTGGCTACACCTTC CASSQGLTGTGGSGYTF
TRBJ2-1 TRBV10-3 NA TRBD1 TGTGCCATCAGTGAGAAGGTTCGGACAGGTACGGATGAGCAGTTCTTC CAISEKVRTGTDEQFF